These 15 T cell receptor beta chains were sequenced from one sample in a study of blood T cell repertoires in COVID-19. Repertoires were generated with immunoSEQ multiplex PCR, while TCRdb's copy carries only in-frame clones and drops some. The sample includes 90,000 to 140,000 clones, 81% seen only once; the top ten take approximately 40%. Sequencing input: peripheral blood. All receptors come from an older man with acute or convalescent COVID-19.

This chain joins TRBV6-2 or TRBV6-3 and TRBJ1-5; 9 bases are shared with TRBD1. The CDR3 sequence is 16 residues long. V was clipped by 6 bases and J by 2 bases; unmatched bases: 8. Germline-derived CDR1 and CDR2 are MNHEY and SVGEGT. The chain's CDR3 is CASSRDRAAGNQPQHF. The CDR3 DNA is TGTGCCAGCAGCCGGGACAGGGCGGCGGGCAATCAGCCCCAGCATTTT.

In this sample, this clone turned up a few times. V usage is TRBV27 and J usage is TRBJ2-7; D unresolved. Germline CDR1 reads MNHEY; CDR2 reads SMNVEV (reference sequence). This CDR3 is built from 15 residues. V lost 5 bases, J lost 5 bases, and 19 bases lay in between. CDR3 in DNA: TGTGCCAGCAGTCTCCGTGACGCCCGCCAGGACGAGCAGTACTTC. Translation: CASSLRDARQDEQYF.

V usage is TRBV2 and J usage is TRBJ1-5; 7 bases are a match to TRBD1. Germline assignment: CDR1 SNHLY and CDR2 FYNNEI. The CDR3 length is 14 residues. The ends lost 6 bases at V and 5 bases at J; junction bases unmatched: 7. The CDR3 nucleotides are TGTGCCAGCAGCTTACAGGGGAGGTATCAGCCCCAGCATTTT. This translates into CASSLQGRYQPQHF.

The chain links TRBV27 to TRBJ2-7; 10 bases map to TRBD1. The CDR3 covers 16 residues. V dropped 6 bases and J dropped 3; count of bases not matched to a gene: 11. CDR1 and CDR2 (germline): MNHEY, SMNVEV (reference sequence). The CDR3 spells CASRRGQGTLYYEQYF. CDR3 bases: TGTGCCAGCAGAAGGGGACAGGGGACCCTCTACTACGAGCAGTACTTC.

CDR3 coding DNA: TGTGCCAGTAGTATTTCCGGGACAGGGGTGAGCAATCAGCCCCAGCATTTT. Its protein is CASSISGTGVSNQPQHF. The genes are TRBV19 and TRBJ1-5; 10 nucleotides line up with TRBD1. V lost 3 bases, J lost 1 base, and 6 bases stayed unmatched. Germline CDR1 reads LNHDA; CDR2 reads SQIVND (reference sequence). CDR3 length: 17 residues.

The V gene is TRBV6-5, the J gene TRBJ2-2; 11 positions match TRBD2. Germline V CDR1 and CDR2: MNHEY, SVGAGI. The CDR3 is 15 amino acids. Trimming cost V 6 bases and J 0 bases; bases outside gene matches: 0. The CDR3 nucleotides read TGTGCCAGCAGGACTAGCGGGGCGAACACCGGGGAGCTGTTTTTT. Amino acids: CASRTSGANTGELFF.

The chain carries TRBV18 and TRBJ1-1; maybe TRBD1 (6 bases). The germline gives CDR1 KGHSH, CDR2 LQKENI. V lost 5 bases and J lost 2, with 9 bases in between. The CDR3 loop spans 13 amino acids. The DNA for the CDR3 is TGTGCCAGCTCAGCGGACAGCAACACTGAAGCTTTCTTT. Residues: CASSADSNTEAFF.

This sequence joins TRBV11-2 and TRBJ2-2; possible D gene TRBD2, 6 bases. The CDR3 consists of 15 residues. The germline V gene encodes CDR1 SGHAT and CDR2 FQNNGV. Trimming pared 5 bases from V and 1 base from J, leaving 11 bases between. In DNA form, the CDR3 reads TGTGCCAGCAGCCCCCGGGACTTGAACACCGGGGAGCTGTTTTTT. Protein product: CASSPRDLNTGELFF.

The chain has TRBV2 and TRBJ1-6; D unresolved. The ends were cut back, 3 bases at V and 15 bases at J, with 18 bases in the middle. From germline, CDR1 is SNHLY and CDR2 FYNNEI. The CDR3 covers 14 residues. The CDR3 DNA reads as TGTGCCAGCAGTGATCATCCAGAGGATATGGTCCTCCACTTT. The encoded protein is CASSDHPEDMVLHF.

The chain carries TRBV6-5 and TRBJ1-1; D remains unclear. The germline CDR1 and CDR2 sequences are MNHEY and SVGAGI. V was shortened by 1 base and J by 8 bases, with 11 bases between the two germline ends. The CDR3 length is 13 residues. The CDR3 coding sequence is TGTGCCAGCAGTTACTTTCGGGAACAGGAAGCTTTCTTT. Translating gives CASSYFREQEAFF.

V is TRBV5-1 and J is TRBJ1-6; D is unresolved. CDR3 length: 14 amino acids. CDR1 and CDR2 (germline): SGHRS, YFSETQ. Trimming took off 4 bases at V and 8 bases at J, with 13 bases between the two ends. CDR3 in amino acids: CASSLGWEDSPLHF. The CDR3 DNA sequence: TGCGCCAGCAGCCTCGGATGGGAGGATTCACCCCTCCACTTT.

The genes are TRBV3-1 (or the pseudogene TRBV3-2) and TRBJ2-1, with D maybe TRBD1 (6 bases). Looked up from germline, CDR1 is LGHDT and CDR2 is YNNKEL (reference sequence). CDR3 length: 14 residues. With 4 bases removed from V and 6 bases from J, the gap between germline ends came to 13 bases. The CDR3 sequence: CASSRGTKGNEQFF. The DNA for the CDR3 is TGTGCCAGCAGCCGGGGGACAAAGGGCAATGAGCAGTTCTTC.

CDR3 coding DNA: TGTGCCTGGAGTGTCCGCGGGCTTCAAGAGACCCAGTACTTC. Translating it yields CAWSVRGLQETQYF. The chain has TRBV30 and TRBJ2-5, with TRBD2 as a possible D gene (5 bases). The germline gives CDR1 GTSNPN, CDR2 SVGIG (reference sequence). This CDR3 comprises 14 residues. Between the trimmed V and J ends, which lost 0 bases and 2 bases, there was a span of 10 bases.

The CDR3 region has the DNA TGTGCCAGCAGTTTCGTGAGGGACAGCGAGCAGTACTTC. Translating it yields CASSFVRDSEQYF. The chain carries TRBV12-3 or TRBV12-4 and TRBJ2-7, with 7 positions matching TRBD1. The CDR3 has 13 amino acids. The junction had 5 bases not matched to a gene; V was cut back by 3 bases and J by 6 bases.

This clone was seen more than once but under ten times. V is TRBV7-9 and J is TRBJ1-1; TRBD1 matches 8 bases. The CDR3 loop spans 16 amino acids. The germline V gene has CDR1 SEHNR and CDR2 FQNEAQ (reference sequence). Trimming took 5 bases from V and 0 from J; bases not matched to a gene: 8. CDR3 loop: CASSHPQGGMNTEAFF. CDR3 nucleotides: TGTGCCAGCAGCCATCCACAGGGGGGAATGAACACTGAAGCTTTCTTT.